These T cell receptor beta chains were read from a single sample in a study of metastatic and nonmetastatic thyroid tumors. TCRdb ran MiXCR on the PCR reads. The table records around 18,000 clones, 29% of them present only once. Source material: tumor tissue. All receptors derive from a female donor with papillary thyroid cancer or a benign thyroid nodule (not recorded which). Some clones in this sample may be carry-over from other donors' samples. CDR3s include the opening cysteine and the closing phenylalanine or tryptophan.

J gene: TRBJ2-3; V gene: TRBV20-1; CDR3 protein: CSASNQRRPDTQYF
J gene: TRBJ1-2; V gene: TRBV24-1; CDR3 protein: CATSDFTDGYTF
J gene: TRBJ1-5; V gene: TRBV30; CDR3 protein: CAWRGKQGNQPQHF
J gene: TRBJ2-7; V gene: TRBV10-3; CDR3 protein: CAASGGIEQYF
J gene: TRBJ2-7; V gene: TRBV6-1; CDR3 protein: CASRAPGFGIYEQYF
J gene: TRBJ2-7; V gene: TRBV14; CDR3 protein: CASSQDRIGTYEQYF
J gene: TRBJ2-7; V gene: TRBV10-2; CDR3 protein: CATGQGAQYF
J gene: TRBJ2-7; V gene: TRBV27; CDR3 protein: CASSLSHSGTGIYEQYF
J gene: TRBJ2-7; V gene: TRBV28; CDR3 protein: CASSLRGARLGEQYF
J gene: TRBJ1-2; V gene: TRBV4-1; CDR3 protein: CASSQGGGYGYTF
J gene: TRBJ2-3; V gene: TRBV27; CDR3 protein: CASSPSVSGSSDTQYF
J gene: TRBJ1-1; V gene: TRBV27; CDR3 protein: CASSLTARVNTEAFF
J gene: TRBJ1-1; V gene: TRBV20-1; CDR3 protein: CSAKMNTEAFF
J gene: TRBJ2-3; V gene: TRBV20-1; CDR3 protein: CSATDTIRADTQYF
J gene: TRBJ1-5; V gene: TRBV24-1; CDR3 protein: CATSESATGTYQPQHF
J gene: TRBJ2-5; V gene: TRBV6-1; CDR3 protein: CASSERLLAGTQETQYF
J gene: TRBJ1-6; V gene: TRBV6-6; CDR3 protein: CASSYGLFGAAALHF
J gene: TRBJ2-7; V gene: TRBV12-3/TRBV12-4; CDR3 protein: CASSNPETGGYEQYF
J gene: TRBJ1-1; V gene: TRBV6-2/TRBV6-3; CDR3 protein: CASSYSTREAFF
J gene: TRBJ2-2; V gene: TRBV9; CDR3 protein: CASSFGLAGNTGELFF
J gene: TRBJ2-7; V gene: TRBV7-6; CDR3 protein: CASSFGTDPRLDEQYF
J gene: TRBJ2-1; V gene: TRBV18; CDR3 protein: CASSPDEALGNEQFF
J gene: TRBJ2-1; V gene: TRBV12-5; CDR3 protein: CASGLGAGSNEQFF
J gene: TRBJ2-1; V gene: TRBV6-1; CDR3 protein: CASILSHWGKQFF
J gene: TRBJ2-7; V gene: TRBV6-5; CDR3 protein: CASSYSRDSSYEQYF
J gene: TRBJ2-3; V gene: TRBV5-1; CDR3 protein: CASSSGTDTQYF
J gene: TRBJ1-2; V gene: TRBV28; CDR3 protein: CASGRYGYTF
J gene: TRBJ1-1; V gene: TRBV20-1; CDR3 protein: CSAAAAMNTEAFF
J gene: TRBJ2-1; V gene: TRBV11-2; CDR3 protein: CASSSGGSGRANEQFF